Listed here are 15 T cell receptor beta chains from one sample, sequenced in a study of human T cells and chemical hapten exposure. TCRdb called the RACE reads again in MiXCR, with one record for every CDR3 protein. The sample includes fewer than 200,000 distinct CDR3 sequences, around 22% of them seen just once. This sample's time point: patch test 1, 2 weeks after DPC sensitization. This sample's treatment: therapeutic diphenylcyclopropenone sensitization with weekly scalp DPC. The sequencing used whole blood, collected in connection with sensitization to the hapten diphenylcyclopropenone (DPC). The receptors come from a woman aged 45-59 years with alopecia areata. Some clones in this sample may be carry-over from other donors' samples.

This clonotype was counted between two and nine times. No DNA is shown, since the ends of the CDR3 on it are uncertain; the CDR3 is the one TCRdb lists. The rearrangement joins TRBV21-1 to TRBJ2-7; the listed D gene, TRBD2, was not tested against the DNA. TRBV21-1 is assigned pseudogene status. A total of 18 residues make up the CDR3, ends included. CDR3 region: CASSKEWEVAGGSYEQYF.

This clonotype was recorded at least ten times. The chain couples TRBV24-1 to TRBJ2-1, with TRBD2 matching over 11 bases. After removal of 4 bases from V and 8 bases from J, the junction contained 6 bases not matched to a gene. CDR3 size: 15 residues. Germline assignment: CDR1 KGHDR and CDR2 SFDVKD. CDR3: CATSDRTSGSDEQFF. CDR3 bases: TGTGCCACCAGTGACCGTACTAGCGGGAGTGATGAGCAGTTCTTC.

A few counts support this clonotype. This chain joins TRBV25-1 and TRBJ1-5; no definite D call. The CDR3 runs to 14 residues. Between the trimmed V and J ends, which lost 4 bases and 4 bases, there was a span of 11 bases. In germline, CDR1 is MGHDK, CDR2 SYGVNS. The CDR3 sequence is CASSAPGGNQPQHF. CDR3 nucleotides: TGTGCCAGCAGTGCACCTGGAGGAAATCAGCCCCAGCATTTT.

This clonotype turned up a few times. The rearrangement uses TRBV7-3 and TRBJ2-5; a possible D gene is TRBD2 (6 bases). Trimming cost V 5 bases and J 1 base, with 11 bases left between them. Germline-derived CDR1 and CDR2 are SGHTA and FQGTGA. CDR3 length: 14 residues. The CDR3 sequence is CASSSSGPQETQYF. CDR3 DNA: TGTGCCAGCAGCAGTAGCGGACCCCAAGAGACCCAGTACTTC.

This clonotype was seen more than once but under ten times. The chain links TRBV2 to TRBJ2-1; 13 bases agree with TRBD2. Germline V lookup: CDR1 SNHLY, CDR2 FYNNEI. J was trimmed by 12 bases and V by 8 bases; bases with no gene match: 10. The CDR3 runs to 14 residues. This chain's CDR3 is CASRGTSGIWVQFF. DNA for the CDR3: TGTGCCAGCCGCGGGACTAGCGGGATATGGGTGCAGTTCTTC.

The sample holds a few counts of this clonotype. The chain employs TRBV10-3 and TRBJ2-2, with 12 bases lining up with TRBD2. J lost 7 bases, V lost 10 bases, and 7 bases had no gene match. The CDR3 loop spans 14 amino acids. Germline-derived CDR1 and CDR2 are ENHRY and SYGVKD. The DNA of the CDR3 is TGTGCCACGGGGACTAGCGGGTTTGGCGGGGAGCTGTTTTTT. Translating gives CATGTSGFGGELFF.

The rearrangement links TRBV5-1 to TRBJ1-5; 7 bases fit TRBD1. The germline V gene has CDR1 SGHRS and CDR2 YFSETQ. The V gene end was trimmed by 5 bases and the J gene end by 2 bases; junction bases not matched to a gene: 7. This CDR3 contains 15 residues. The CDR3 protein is CASRPAGTGNQPQHF. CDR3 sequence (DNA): TGCGCCAGCAGACCGGCCGGGACAGGCAATCAGCCCCAGCATTTT.

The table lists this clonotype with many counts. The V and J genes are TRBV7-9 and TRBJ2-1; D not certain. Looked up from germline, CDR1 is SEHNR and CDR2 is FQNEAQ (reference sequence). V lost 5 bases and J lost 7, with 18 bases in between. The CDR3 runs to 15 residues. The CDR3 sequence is CASSPKVRVGNEQFF. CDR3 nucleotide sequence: TGTGCCAGCAGCCCTAAAGTGCGTGTTGGGAATGAGCAGTTCTTC.

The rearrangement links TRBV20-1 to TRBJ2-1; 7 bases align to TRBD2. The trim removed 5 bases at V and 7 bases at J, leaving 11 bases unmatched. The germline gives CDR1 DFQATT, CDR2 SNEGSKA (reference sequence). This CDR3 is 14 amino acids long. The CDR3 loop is CSAQGGTKLNEQFF. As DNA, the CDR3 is TGCAGTGCTCAGGGAGGGACGAAACTAAATGAGCAGTTCTTC.

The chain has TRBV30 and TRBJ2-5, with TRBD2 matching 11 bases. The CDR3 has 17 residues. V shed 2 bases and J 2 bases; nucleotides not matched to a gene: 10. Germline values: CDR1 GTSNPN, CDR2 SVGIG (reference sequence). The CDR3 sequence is CAWSSSGGIPPQETQYF. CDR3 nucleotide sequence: TGTGCCTGGAGTTCTAGCGGGGGGATCCCCCCGCAAGAGACCCAGTACTTC.

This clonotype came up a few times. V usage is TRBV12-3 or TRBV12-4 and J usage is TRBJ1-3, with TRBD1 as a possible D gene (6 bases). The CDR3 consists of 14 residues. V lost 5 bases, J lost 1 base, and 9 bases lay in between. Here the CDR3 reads CASSTTGSGNTIYF. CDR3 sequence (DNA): TGTGCCAGCAGTACTACAGGGTCTGGAAACACCATATATTTT.

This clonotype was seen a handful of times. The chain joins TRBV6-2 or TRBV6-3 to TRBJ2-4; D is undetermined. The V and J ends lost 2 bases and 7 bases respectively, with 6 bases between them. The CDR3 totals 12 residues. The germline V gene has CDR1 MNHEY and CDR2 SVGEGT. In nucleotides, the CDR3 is TGTGCCAGCAGTTACATAGGGAACATTCAGTACTTC. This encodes CASSYIGNIQYF.

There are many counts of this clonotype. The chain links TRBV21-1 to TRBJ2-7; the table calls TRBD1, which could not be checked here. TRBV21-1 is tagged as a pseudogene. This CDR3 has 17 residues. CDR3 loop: CASSPQRGDTNSYEQYF. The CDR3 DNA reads TGTGCCAGCAGCCCCCAGAGAGGGGACACCAATTCCTACGAGCAGTACTTC.

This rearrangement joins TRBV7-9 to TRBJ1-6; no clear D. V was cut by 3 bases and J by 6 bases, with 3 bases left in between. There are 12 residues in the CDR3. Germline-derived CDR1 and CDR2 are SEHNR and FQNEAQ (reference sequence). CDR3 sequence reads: CASSFANSPLHF. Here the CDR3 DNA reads TGTGCCAGCAGCTTCGCTAATTCACCCCTCCACTTT.

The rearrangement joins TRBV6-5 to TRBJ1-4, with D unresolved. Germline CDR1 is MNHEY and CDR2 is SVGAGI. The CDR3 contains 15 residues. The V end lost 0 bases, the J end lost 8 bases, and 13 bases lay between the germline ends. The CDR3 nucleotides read TGTGCCAGCAGTTACTCTTGGCGCGGCGGAGAAAAACTGTTTTTT. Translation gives CASSYSWRGGEKLFF.